One and the same sample provided the 14 T cell receptor beta chains below, sequenced in a study of a mutant IDH1 vaccine in newly diagnosed glioma. TCRdb's table, derived via immunoSEQ multiplex PCR, lists solely in-frame clones and lacks some. The sample lists about 88,000 clones; roughly 87% were seen once. As for time point: baseline, week 1 (first vaccination visit). Treatment reported: pre-vaccination baseline after standard-of-care therapy. Sequencing was performed on PBMCs, taken from a glioma patient treated with radiotherapy, temozolomide or both. These receptors all come from a man aged 35-49 years with glioma. Some clones in this sample may be carry-over from other donors' samples.

The rearrangement links TRBV6-1 to TRBJ1-4, with TRBD1 identical over 8 bases. The trim removed 3 bases at V and 7 bases at J, leaving 7 bases unmatched. CDR1 and CDR2 (germline): MNHNS, SASEGT. The CDR3 totals 15 residues. CDR3 sequence: CASSDGGRGREKLFF. CDR3 nucleotides: TGTGCCAGCAGTGATGGGGGCAGGGGGCGTGAAAAACTGTTTTTT.

The V and J genes are TRBV27 and TRBJ1-3; D gene uncertain. V shed 0 bases and J shed 6 bases, with 12 bases lying between them. The CDR3 consists of 15 residues. The germline V gene encodes CDR1 MNHEY and CDR2 SMNVEV (reference sequence). DNA of the CDR3: TGTGCCAGCAGTTTATCGATCGGACGGGAAAACACCATATATTTT. This encodes CASSLSIGRENTIYF.

The V and J genes are TRBV15 and TRBJ1-6; D is unresolved. V dropped 0 bases and J dropped 9 bases, with 18 bases sitting between them. Germline CDR1 reads LNHNV; CDR2 reads YYDKDF (reference sequence). The length of the CDR3 is 17 residues. CDR3 sequence (DNA): TGTGCCACCAGCAGAGATAAGGCGGCGGGTGGGCGTTCACCCCTCCACTTT. Translated: CATSRDKAAGGRSPLHF.

V gene TRBV5-1 combines with J gene TRBJ1-6; D gene ambiguous. Germline V CDR1 and CDR2: SGHRS, YFSETQ. The CDR3 consists of 13 residues. Trimming removed 2 bases from V and 8 bases from J, with 8 bases in between. CDR3 sequence (DNA): TGCGCCAGCAGCTTAGGGTATGATTCACCCCTCCACTTT. It translates to CASSLGYDSPLHF.

This chain uses TRBV4-1 with TRBJ1-2, with 7 bases matching TRBD1. The CDR3 runs to 15 residues. V lost 1 base to trimming and J lost 4 bases; unmatched junction nucleotides: 6. Per germline, CDR1 MGHRA and CDR2 YSYEKL. CDR3 in DNA: TGCGCCAGCAGCCAAGCACCGGGACAGTTCTATGGCTACACCTTC. Amino acids: CASSQAPGQFYGYTF.

The V call is TRBV19, the J call TRBJ1-2; no firm D call. The CDR3 is 13 residues long. CDR1 is LNHDA and CDR2 is SQIVND in the germline V gene (reference sequence). V lost 3 bases and J 2 bases, leaving 7 bases between the germline ends. In DNA form, the CDR3 reads TGTGCCAGTAGTATTTGGCCCAACTATGGCTACACCTTC. Protein: CASSIWPNYGYTF.

V and J are TRBV29-1 and TRBJ1-2, with a possible D match to TRBD1 (5 bases). This CDR3 has 12 amino acids. Trimming removed 1 base from V and 5 bases from J, with 8 bases in between. Per germline, CDR1 SQVTM and CDR2 ANQGSEA. The CDR3 DNA follows: TGCAGCGTTGAAGGGGAGGGGTATGGCTACACCTTC. This encodes CSVEGEGYGYTF.

The chain recombines TRBV30 with TRBJ2-3, with D uncertain. CDR1 is GTSNPN, CDR2 SVGIG, per germline (reference sequence). The CDR3 consists of 12 residues. The germline V and J ends were trimmed by 2 bases and 6 bases, with 9 bases remaining between them. The CDR3 sequence is CAWSLAVDTQYF. The CDR3 DNA sequence: TGTGCCTGGAGTCTGGCGGTTGATACGCAGTATTTT.

The CDR3 spells CASRQTGAGYTF. CDR3 nucleotides: TGTGCCAGCAGGCAGACAGGGGCTGGCTACACCTTC. The gene calls are TRBV6-5 and TRBJ1-2; 8 bases map to TRBD1. Germline assignment: CDR1 MNHEY and CDR2 SVGAGI. This CDR3 has 12 residues. V shed 6 bases, J shed 7 bases, and the junction held 4 bases outside the gene matches.

Only one count was recorded for this clone. The genes are TRBV6-1 and TRBJ1-4, with 9 positions matching TRBD1. The CDR3 totals 15 residues. CDR1 and CDR2 from the germline V gene are MNHNS and SASEGT. Losses at the gene ends were 6 bases for V and 8 bases for J; bases not matched to a gene: 10. The CDR3: CASRVPGQGTEKLFF. CDR3 DNA sequence: TGTGCCAGCAGGGTACCGGGACAGGGTACCGAAAAACTGTTTTTT.

The J gene is TRBJ1-4, the V gene TRBV2; D possibly corresponds to TRBD1 (5 bases). V was pared by 7 bases and J by 10 bases, with 22 bases between. CDR1 and CDR2 (germline): SNHLY, FYNNEI. CDR3 size: 15 residues. CDR3 sequence: CASKATGHPTGKLFF. In nucleotides, the CDR3 is TGTGCCAGCAAGGCCACAGGCCACCCAACGGGAAAACTGTTTTTT.

The chain employs TRBV6-5 and TRBJ1-2; 8 bases match TRBD1. Trimming removed 0 bases from V and 4 bases from J; junction bases left unmatched: 4. The CDR3 has 15 amino acids. Per germline, CDR1 MNHEY and CDR2 SVGAGI. In nucleotides, the CDR3 is TGTGCCAGCAGTTACTCCCAGGGGGCACTCTATGGCTACACCTTC. Protein sequence: CASSYSQGALYGYTF.

This chain uses TRBV5-8 with TRBJ2-7; 11 bases map to TRBD2. CDR1 is SGHTS and CDR2 is YDEGEE in the germline V gene. The CDR3 is 15 residues long. V shed 4 bases, J shed 2 bases, and the junction held 5 bases outside the gene matches. The CDR3 region is CASSTTSGGTYEQYF. CDR3 in DNA: TGTGCCAGCAGCACAACTAGCGGGGGAACCTACGAGCAGTACTTC.

The rearrangement links TRBV6-5 to TRBJ2-3; D might be TRBD2 (5 bases). Germline CDR1 reads MNHEY; CDR2 reads SVGAGI. Trimming removed 2 bases from V and 3 bases from J, with 9 bases in between. The CDR3 has 14 amino acids. CDR3 protein: CASSYRGGTDTQYF. The DNA for the CDR3 is TGTGCCAGCAGTTACCGTGGCGGGACAGATACGCAGTATTTT.